One T cell receptor (beta chain) is described in this entry. Antigen: not known. The data derive from a study of T cells after yellow fever vaccination. With 2 bases clipped from V and 0 bases from J, the junction kept 3 bases outside the gene matches. The germline V gene encodes CDR1 SGHAT and CDR2 FQNNGV. The length of the CDR3 is 16 residues. TCRdb re-called the 5' RACE reads with MiXCR, one entry per CDR3 protein. The table includes about 300,000 distinct CDR3 sequences, roughly 6.8% detected once. General study findings and limits: The booster response re-showed most primary clones: around 97% CD4, approximately 90% CD8. High-abundance clonotypes from the bulk population could contaminate FACS-sorted repertoires.

The sequence was collected from a man aged 18 to 35 who received the YFV17D yellow fever vaccine. This rearrangement joins TRBV11-2 to TRBJ2-1, with TRBD2 identical over 8 bases. The sequences come from PBMCs, collected about 41 days after the first yellow fever vaccination. CDR3: CASSLLSGASYNEQFF. The CDR3 nucleotides read TGTGCCAGCAGCTTACTTAGCGGGGCCTCCTACAATGAGCAGTTCTTC.